A single TCR beta chain is shown here with its context. The CDR3 has 18 residues. Germline V lookup: CDR1 MNHEY, CDR2 SVGEGT. This sample is part of a study of blood T cells in healthy people across ages. Alongside a J-beta primer mix, a sample-barcoded 5' primer served in a second PCR lasting about 7 to 12 cycles. TCRdb re-called the 5' RACE reads through MiXCR, storing one row per CDR3 protein. The table lists 780,000 or so distinct CDR3 sequences, roughly three fifths of them singletons. The sequenced sample consisted of blood. The V call is TRBV6-2 or TRBV6-3, the J call TRBJ2-5; 16 bases align to TRBD2. The DNA end favors TRBJ2-7, so the J call may be wrong. The sequence was obtained from a man aged 40-50 years in good health. The CDR3 spells CASSDVPGLAGGTYEQYF. CDR3 in DNA: TGTGCCAGCAGTGACGTCCCGGGACTAGCGGGAGGGACCTACGAGCAGTACTTC.